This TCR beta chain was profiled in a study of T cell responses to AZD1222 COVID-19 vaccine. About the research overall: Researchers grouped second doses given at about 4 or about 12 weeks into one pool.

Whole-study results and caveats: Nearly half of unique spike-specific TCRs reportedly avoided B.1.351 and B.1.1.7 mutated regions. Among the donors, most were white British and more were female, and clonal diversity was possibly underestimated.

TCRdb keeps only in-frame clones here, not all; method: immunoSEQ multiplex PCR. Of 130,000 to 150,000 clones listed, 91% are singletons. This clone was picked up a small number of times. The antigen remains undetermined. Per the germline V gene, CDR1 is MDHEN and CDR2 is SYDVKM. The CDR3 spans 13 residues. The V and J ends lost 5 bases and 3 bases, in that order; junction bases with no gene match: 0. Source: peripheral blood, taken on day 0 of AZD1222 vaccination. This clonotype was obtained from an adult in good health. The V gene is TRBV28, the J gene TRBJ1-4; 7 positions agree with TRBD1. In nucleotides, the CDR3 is TGTGCCAGCAGTGGACAGGCTAATGAAAAACTGTTTTTT. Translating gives CASSGQANEKLFF.